The 13 T cell receptor beta chains presented below share a single source sample, sequenced in a study of T cell responses to AZD1222 COVID-19 vaccine. This table comes from immunoSEQ multiplex PCR, and its TCRdb copy is limited to in-frame clones, with some not included. The repertoire holds about 130,000 clones, with 70% to 90% as singletons. The sample in question was peripheral blood, obtained 28 days after the second AZD1222 dose. These receptors all stem from an adult who received the AZD1222 COVID-19 vaccine.

The chain combines TRBV30 with TRBJ1-1, with D perhaps matching TRBD1 (6 bases). This CDR3 is 15 amino acids long. Germline V gene lookup returns CDR1 GTSNPN and CDR2 SVGIG (reference sequence). With 2 bases removed from V and 2 bases from J, the gap between germline ends came to 15 bases. Written as DNA, the CDR3 is TGTGCCTGGAGTCCGGGCTGGGGGGCTAACACTGAAGCTTTCTTT. It encodes CAWSPGWGANTEAFF.

V and J are TRBV20-1 and TRBJ2-3; 7 nucleotides align to TRBD2. This CDR3 is 11 amino acids long. Looked up from germline, CDR1 is DFQATT and CDR2 is SNEGSKA (reference sequence). The junction had 3 bases not matched to a gene; V was cut back by 4 bases and J by 8 bases. CDR3 residues: CSATSGGTQYF. CDR3 nucleotides: TGCAGTGCTACGTCGGGGGGTACGCAGTATTTT.

This clone occurred a few times. The CDR3 DNA sequence: TGTGCCAGCAGACCCCGGACTAGCCTCTCTCTGGAGACCCAGTACTTC. This gives the protein CASRPRTSLSLETQYF. The chain joins TRBV7-2 to TRBJ2-5; 8 nucleotides align to TRBD2. Looked up from germline, CDR1 is SGHTA and CDR2 is FQGNSA. The junction had 14 bases not matched to a gene; V was cut back by 6 bases and J by 5 bases. CDR3 length: 16 amino acids.

CDR3 sequence (DNA): TGTGCCAGCAGCTTAGGGGTGGGGGGGCCCCCCTACGAGCAGTACTTC. It specifies CASSLGVGGPPYEQYF. This chain uses TRBV7-7 with TRBJ2-7; tentative D call: TRBD2 (7 bases). The CDR3 is made up of 16 amino acids. Looked up from germline, CDR1 is SSHAT and CDR2 is FNYEAQ (reference sequence). V lost 1 base and J lost 2, with 15 bases in between.

V is TRBV11-2 and J is TRBJ1-3, with D tentatively TRBD1 (5 bases). The length of the CDR3 is 16 residues. Trimming took 2 bases from V and 0 from J, leaving 11 bases between them. Germline V gene lookup returns CDR1 SGHAT and CDR2 FQNNGV. Here the CDR3 reads CASSLMGPNSGNTIYF. The CDR3 nucleotides are TGTGCCAGCAGCTTAATGGGACCGAACTCTGGAAACACCATATATTTT.

This clone was counted a single time. The chain is built from TRBV27 and TRBJ1-5; D uncertain. Germline lookup yields CDR1 MNHEY and CDR2 SMNVEV (reference sequence). Trimming removed 3 bases from V and 7 bases from J, with 10 bases in between. This CDR3 region has 13 residues. This chain's CDR3 is CASSLVAGQPQHF. In DNA, the CDR3 is TGTGCCAGCAGTTTGGTAGCTGGGCAGCCCCAGCATTTT.

This chain connects TRBV3-1 (or the pseudogene TRBV3-2) to TRBJ2-3, with D uncertain. The V end lost 2 bases, the J end lost 13 bases, and 22 bases lay between the germline ends. The V gene's germline CDR1 is LGHDT and CDR2 YNNKEL (reference sequence). The CDR3 has 15 residues. The CDR3 sequence is CASSQIQRRAQPEYF. CDR3 coding DNA: TGTGCCAGCAGCCAAATACAGCGACGGGCCCAACCGGAGTATTTT.

The chain couples TRBV10-1 to TRBJ1-2; 8 bases fit TRBD1. The CDR3 is 13 amino acids. The V gene's germline CDR1 is WNHNN and CDR2 SYGVQD (reference sequence). V was pared by 2 bases and J by 4 bases, with 0 bases of the junction left unmatched. CDR3 loop: CASSEGQGYGYTF. CDR3 nucleotides: TGCGCCAGCAGTGAGGGACAGGGCTATGGCTACACCTTC.

The J gene is TRBJ2-2, the V gene TRBV5-1; unclear D gene. CDR3 size: 15 residues. V was trimmed by 0 bases and J by 5 bases, leaving 11 bases between them. In germline, CDR1 is SGHRS, CDR2 YFSETQ. DNA of the CDR3: TGCGCCAGCAGCTTGGCCCGGCTGGGGACCGGGGAGCTGTTTTTT. Its translation: CASSLARLGTGELFF. Based on the CDR3 plus reference TRBV5-1 and TRBJ2-2, the full variable domain is KAGVTQTPRYLIKTRGQQVTLSCSPISGHRSVSWYQQTPGQGLQFLFEYFSETQRNKGNFPGRFSGRQFSNSRSEMNVSTLELGDSALYLCASSLARLGTGELFFGEGSRLTVL.

The chain combines TRBV3-1 (or the pseudogene TRBV3-2) with TRBJ2-5; 9 nucleotides match TRBD1. The CDR3 loop spans 14 amino acids. Per the germline V gene, CDR1 is LGHDT and CDR2 is YNNKEL (reference sequence). V lost 6 bases and J lost 9; bases outside the gene matches: 11. The CDR3 DNA reads TGTGCCAGCAGTCTGGACAGGGGCGGTCTGGCCCAGTACTTC. The encoded protein is CASSLDRGGLAQYF.

J is TRBJ2-3 and V is TRBV3-1 (or the pseudogene TRBV3-2); a possible D gene is TRBD2 (5 bases). Trimming took 7 bases from V and 0 from J, leaving 14 bases between them. Germline V gives CDR1 LGHDT, CDR2 YNNKEL (reference sequence). This CDR3 has 15 residues. CDR3 sequence reads: CASTPTITSTDTQYF. CDR3 bases: TGTGCCAGCACCCCGACTATTACTAGCACAGATACGCAGTATTTT.

The chain employs TRBV19 and TRBJ2-1; D might be TRBD2 (6 bases). The CDR3 loop spans 15 amino acids. CDR1 is LNHDA, CDR2 SQIVND, per germline (reference sequence). The ends were cut back, 5 bases at V and 7 bases at J, with 18 bases in the middle. CDR3 sequence (DNA): TGTGCCAGTAGTGACGTGGACGGGAGTGGTAATGAGCAGTTCTTC. Translation gives CASSDVDGSGNEQFF.

J is TRBJ2-7 and V is TRBV4-1, with 9 bases aligning to TRBD1. The CDR3 is made up of 14 amino acids. Germline V lookup: CDR1 MGHRA, CDR2 YSYEKL. Trimming cost V 3 bases and J 6 bases; bases outside gene matches: 6. The CDR3 bases are TGCGCCAGCAGCCACCGGACAGGGGTGGGCGAGCAGTACTTC. Translated: CASSHRTGVGEQYF.